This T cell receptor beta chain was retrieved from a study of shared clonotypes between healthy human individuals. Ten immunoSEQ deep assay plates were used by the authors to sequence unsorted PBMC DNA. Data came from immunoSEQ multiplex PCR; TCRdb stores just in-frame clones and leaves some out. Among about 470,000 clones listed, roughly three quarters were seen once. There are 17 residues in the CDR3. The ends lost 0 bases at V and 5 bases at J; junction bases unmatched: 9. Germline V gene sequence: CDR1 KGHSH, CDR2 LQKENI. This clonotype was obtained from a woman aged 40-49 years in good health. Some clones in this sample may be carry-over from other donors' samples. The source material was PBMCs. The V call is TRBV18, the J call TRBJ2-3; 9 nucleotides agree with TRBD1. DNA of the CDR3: TGTGCCAGCTCACCACCAAAGAGAGACAGGGGGAAAGATACGCAGTATTTT. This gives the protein CASSPPKRDRGKDTQYF. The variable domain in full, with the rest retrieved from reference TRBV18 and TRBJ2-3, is NAGVMQNPRHLVRRRGQEARLRCSPMKGHSHVYWYRQLPEEGLKFMVYLQKENIIDESGMPKERFSAEFPKEGPSILRIQQVVRGDSAAYFCASSPPKRDRGKDTQYFGPGTRLTVL.